A selection of T cell receptor beta chains follows, all from one sample in a study of cytomegalovirus exposure and HLA in healthy donors. Using immunoSEQ multiplex PCR, the repertoire was profiled, and TCRdb retains in-frame clones only, with some absent. The table includes roughly 220,000 clones, roughly 80% detected once. The sequencing input was PBMCs. These receptors came from a man between 25 and 39 years old in good health and CMV-seronegative. CDR3s include the opening cysteine and the closing phenylalanine or tryptophan. Clone size is shown for a subset of rows, as once, few, many or a class of expanded clone.

>NA|TRBV5-1|TRBJ2-6
CASSLSRSGANVLTF
>NA|TRBV5-6|TRBJ2-7
CASSFFTGDRSYEQYF
>NA|TRBV27|TRBJ1-3
CASSLLGGGNTIYF
>NA|TRBV6-5|TRBJ1-2
CASDTGTGDNYGYTF
>NA|TRBV5-6|TRBJ2-3
CASSLLWTSGGSSTDTQYF
>NA|TRBV6-5|NA
CASSSLNSYEQYF
>NA|TRBV7-7|TRBJ1-2
CASSPLQGGGSGYTF
>NA|TRBV29-1|TRBJ1-3
CSVSPNSSGNTIYF
>NA|TRBV6-1|TRBJ1-1
CASRDSLNTEAFF
>NA|TRBV7-2|TRBJ2-7
CASGRSYPTYEQYF
>NA|TRBV5-4|TRBJ2-6
CASSPQGSGASVLTF
>NA|TRBV7-2|TRBJ2-1
CASSLAGTSGGENEQFF
>NA|TRBV27|TRBJ2-3
CASSPRGRATDTQYF
>NA|TRBV11-2|TRBJ2-7
CASSSTSGGSYEQYF
>NA|TRBV5-3|TRBJ1-6
CARSLEPGYNSPLHF
>NA|TRBV5-1|TRBJ2-1
CASSLTTSGVNEQFF
>NA|TRBV18|TRBJ2-7
CASSPSAWPRTGTYEQYF
>NA|TRBV5-6|TRBJ2-7
CASRSIGTGDYEQYF
>NA|TRBV28|TRBJ1-2
CASSFGQGYGYTF
>NA|TRBV5-1|TRBJ1-1
CASSGTGVNEAFF
>NA|TRBV7-2|TRBJ1-4
CGEQLADEKLFF
>NA|TRBV5-1|TRBJ2-3
CASSLQGLTDTQYF
>NA|TRBV28|TRBJ2-7
CASRTTGLVYF
>NA|TRBV7-9|TRBJ2-1
CAIDSGQGYNEQFF
>NA|TRBV28|TRBJ1-1
CATSGRLVNTEAFF
>NA|TRBV7-2|TRBJ1-6
CATGTGGTYSPLHF
>NA|TRBV20-1|TRBJ1-5
CSASIQGSLHF
>NA|TRBV6-5|TRBJ1-5
CASSKRWNQPQHF
>few|TRBV19|TRBJ2-7
CASSIAAGALKNEQYF
>once|TRBV13|TRBJ1-4
CASSLRTGGSTNEKLFF
>NA|TRBV7-2|TRBJ1-2
CASSGGSSGYTF
>few|TRBV4-1|TRBJ2-7
CASSQRSGFGEQYF
>NA|TRBV7-9|TRBJ1-1
CASRTTGGAFF
>NA|TRBV7-6|TRBJ2-5
CASSLEGRGAATQYF
>few|TRBV11-2|TRBJ2-2
CASGTANTGELFF
>few|TRBV28|TRBJ2-7
CASRPGTSGTYEQYF
>NA|TRBV5-1|TRBJ2-7
CASSRQTGGTSYEQYF
>NA|TRBV6-1|TRBJ1-6
CASSDYSPLHF
>NA|TRBV5-1|TRBJ2-1
CASSISGGANEQFF